The 19 T cell receptor beta chains below all came from one sample that was sequenced in a study of radiotherapy plus CTLA-4 blockade in lung cancer. Method: immunoSEQ multiplex PCR; TCRdb's copy keeps in-frame clones and lacks some. The sample gives 100,000 or so clones, around 83% of which show up once; 13% to 15% is in the top ten. The sequencing here drew on peripheral blood, taken from a patient treated with radiotherapy plus ipilimumab. The receptors stem from a human donor with non-small cell lung cancer that progressed on radiotherapy plus ipilimumab.

This clone was counted a few times. The chain combines TRBV5-4 with TRBJ1-4, with D possibly matching TRBD1 (5 bases). The CDR3 is made up of 15 amino acids. Trimming pared 4 bases from V and 5 bases from J, leaving 15 bases between. Germline V lookup: CDR1 SGHNT, CDR2 YYREEE (reference sequence). For the CDR3, the DNA is TGTGCCAGCAGCCATGCCAGGGAGACAAATGAAAAACTGTTTTTT. Its translation: CASSHARETNEKLFF.

The chain is built from TRBV30 and TRBJ1-3; D possibly corresponds to TRBD1 (5 bases). The CDR3 length is 11 residues. Per germline, CDR1 GTSNPN and CDR2 SVGIG (reference sequence). V gave up 5 bases and J gave up 9 bases, with 11 bases separating them. CDR3: CAWGMGGTIYF. In nucleotides, the CDR3 is TGTGCCTGGGGGATGGGGGGCACCATATATTTT.

The rearrangement links TRBV18 to TRBJ2-1; no definite D call. Germline values: CDR1 KGHSH, CDR2 LQKENI. CDR3 size: 15 residues. Trimming left V 0 bases short and J 8 bases short, with 14 bases between. The CDR3 protein is CASSPPSTPAHEQFF. In nucleotides, the CDR3 is TGTGCCAGCTCACCACCGTCTACCCCGGCCCATGAGCAGTTCTTC.

V usage is TRBV11-3 and J usage is TRBJ2-7; 9 bases align to TRBD1. CDR3 length: 15 amino acids. The junction had 9 bases not matched to a gene; V was cut back by 0 bases and J by 9 bases. Germline V gives CDR1 SGHNT, CDR2 YENEEA. CDR3 loop: CASSLDGTGRAGQYF. CDR3 in DNA: TGTGCCAGCAGCTTAGATGGGACAGGGAGGGCTGGGCAGTACTTC.

V usage is TRBV6-1 and J usage is TRBJ2-7; D uncertain. The CDR3 has 18 residues. Germline V lookup: CDR1 MNHNS, CDR2 SASEGT. V was clipped by 2 bases and J by 3 bases, with 23 bases between them. The CDR3 sequence is CASSELSVIPRWNYEQYF. Written as DNA, the CDR3 is TGTGCCAGCAGTGAATTGTCTGTTATTCCCAGGTGGAACTACGAGCAGTACTTC.

Worth noting for this clone: The same CDR3 is also encoded by other DNA sequences in this sample. This chain uses TRBV6-5 with TRBJ2-7; D assignment may be TRBD1 or TRBD2 (6 bases each). The CDR3 is made up of 15 amino acids. Germline V gives CDR1 MNHEY, CDR2 SVGAGI. V was shortened by 1 base and J by 4 bases, with 14 bases between the two germline ends. CDR3 region: CASSYLVGGVYEQYF. The CDR3 DNA reads TGTGCCAGCAGTTACTTGGTCGGGGGCGTTTACGAGCAGTACTTC.

V is TRBV9 and J is TRBJ2-2; 8 nucleotides match TRBD1. Looked up from germline, CDR1 is SGDLS and CDR2 is YYNGEE. This CDR3 has 15 residues. Trimming cost V 0 bases and J 5 bases; bases outside gene matches: 3. As DNA, the CDR3 is TGTGCCAGCAGCGTAGGGACAGGGAAAACCGGGGAGCTGTTTTTT. Translating gives CASSVGTGKTGELFF.

The rearrangement links TRBV9 to TRBJ2-7; weak D call: TRBD2 (6 bases). The CDR3 has 15 amino acids. Germline CDR1 SGDLS, CDR2 YYNGEE. The V end lost 0 bases, the J end lost 2 bases, and 12 bases lay between the germline ends. CDR3 residues: CASSVGGRSPYEQYF. For the CDR3, the DNA is TGTGCCAGCAGCGTAGGAGGGAGGTCTCCCTACGAGCAGTACTTC.

The chain carries TRBV19 and TRBJ1-1; weak D call: TRBD1 (5 bases). Per the germline V gene, CDR1 is LNHDA and CDR2 is SQIVND (reference sequence). V lost 6 bases, J lost 5 bases, and 22 bases lay in between. This CDR3 has 16 residues. The DNA of the CDR3 is TGTGCCAGTAGGAATATCGGGGGGGGTCGGAGGACTGAAGCTTTCTTT. Translating it yields CASRNIGGGRRTEAFF.

The V and J genes are TRBV7-9 and TRBJ2-3; 9 bases agree with TRBD2. V dropped 0 bases and J dropped 5; count of bases not matched to a gene: 6. Looked up from germline, CDR1 is SEHNR and CDR2 is FQNEAQ (reference sequence). There are 16 residues in the CDR3. The CDR3 reads CASSLAPAGGRDTQYF. CDR3 nucleotide sequence: TGTGCCAGCAGCTTAGCGCCAGCGGGGGGCAGAGATACGCAGTATTTT.

V is TRBV6-1 and J is TRBJ1-2, with D possibly being TRBD1 (6 bases). The CDR3 is 12 residues long. V was pared by 5 bases and J by 2 bases, with 6 bases between. Germline loops: CDR1 MNHNS, CDR2 SASEGT. CDR3 DNA sequence: TGTGCCAGCAGTACAGGGAACTATGGCTACACCTTC. Translation: CASSTGNYGYTF.

This sequence joins TRBV2 and TRBJ1-3; D unresolved. CDR1 is SNHLY and CDR2 is FYNNEI in the germline V gene. Trimming cost V 5 bases and J 0 bases, with 11 bases left between them. This CDR3 is built from 15 residues. This chain's CDR3 is CASSPDVISGNTIYF. CDR3 DNA: TGTGCCAGCAGTCCGGATGTCATCTCTGGAAACACCATATATTTT. Based on the CDR3 plus reference TRBV2 and TRBJ1-3, the full variable domain is EPEVTQTPSHQVTQMGQEVILRCVPISNHLYFYWYRQILGQKVEFLVSFYNNEISEKSEIFDDQFSVERPDGSNFTLKIRSTKLEDSAMYFCASSPDVISGNTIYFGEGSWLTVV.

The chain links TRBV29-1 to TRBJ2-1; 14 nucleotides agree with TRBD2. The CDR3 totals 15 residues. The germline CDR1 and CDR2 sequences are SQVTM and ANQGSEA. V was pared by 3 bases and J by 10 bases, with 8 bases of the junction left unmatched. The DNA for the CDR3 is TGCAGCGTTGAGGGACTAGCGGGAGCCCTCTGGGAGCAGTTCTTC. This sequence encodes CSVEGLAGALWEQFF.

The gene calls are TRBV25-1 and TRBJ1-4; the D is unclear. The CDR3 extends over 13 amino acids. CDR1 and CDR2 from the germline V gene are MGHDK and SYGVNS. The V gene lost 0 bases and the J gene lost 8 bases, with 7 bases spanning the gap. As DNA, the CDR3 is TGTGCCAGCAGTGAATACGCCGGGGAAAAACTGTTTTTT. This gives the protein CASSEYAGEKLFF. Supplemented by reference TRBV25-1 and TRBJ1-4, the full variable domain reads EADIYQTPRYLVIGTGKKITLECSQTMGHDKMYWYQQDPGMELHLIHYSYGVNSTEKGDLSSESTVSRIRTEHFPLTLESARPSHTSQYLCASSEYAGEKLFFGSGTQLSVL.

The chain links TRBV11-2 to TRBJ2-3, with 8 nucleotides matching TRBD2. Per the germline V gene, CDR1 is SGHAT and CDR2 is FQNNGV. This CDR3 region has 17 residues. V gave up 0 bases and J gave up 1 base; unmatched junction bases: 6. The CDR3 DNA sequence: TGTGCCAGCAGCTTAGATAGCGGTAGCGGGGGCACAGATACGCAGTATTTT. Amino acids: CASSLDSGSGGTDTQYF.

The chain joins TRBV18 to TRBJ2-1; 11 bases fit TRBD2. This CDR3 contains 14 residues. Germline trimming cut 5 bases from V and 7 bases from J; bases unmatched to any gene: 4. Germline assignment: CDR1 KGHSH and CDR2 LQKENI. CDR3 sequence (DNA): TGTGCCAGCTCAATAGCGGGGGGGCTTAATGAGCAGTTCTTC. Its protein product is CASSIAGGLNEQFF.

This rearrangement joins TRBV9 to TRBJ2-2; D is perhaps TRBD2 (5 bases). The CDR3 runs to 15 residues. CDR1 SGDLS and CDR2 YYNGEE come from the germline V gene. V lost 0 bases, J lost 6 bases, and 12 bases lay in between. In nucleotides, the CDR3 is TGTGCCAGCAGCGTAGCTGACTACCTATCCGGGGAGCTGTTTTTT. This encodes CASSVADYLSGELFF.

The chain has TRBV4-1 and TRBJ2-3; perhaps TRBD1 as D (6 bases). The CDR3 has 14 amino acids. Germline assignment: CDR1 MGHRA and CDR2 YSYEKL. Trimming took 3 bases from V and 6 from J, leaving 13 bases between them. CDR3 DNA sequence: TGCGCCAGCAGCCACGATCAGGGGCGGGATACGCAGTATTTT. Amino acid sequence: CASSHDQGRDTQYF.

This chain connects TRBV10-1 to TRBJ1-1; no firm D call. Germline lookup yields CDR1 WNHNN and CDR2 SYGVQD (reference sequence). V shed 4 bases and J shed 10 bases, with 1 base lying between them. This CDR3 comprises 8 residues. In nucleotides, the CDR3 is TGCGCCAGCAGTGGAGCTTTCTTT. Amino acid sequence: CASSGAFF.